This T cell receptor (beta chain) appears in the sequencing data of a study of T cell responses to AZD1222 COVID-19 vaccine. This clone was seen only once. Its antigen is as yet unknown. The CDR3 sequence is 15 residues long. Germline-derived CDR1 and CDR2 are SGHAT and FQNNGV. V lost 3 bases, J lost 1 base, and 12 bases lay in between. Some clones are missing from TCRdb's copy, which holds only in-frame ones; the method was immunoSEQ multiplex PCR. The data show some 110,000 clones, with roughly 92% seen just once and roughly 1.5% held by the top ten. Second-dose groups at about 4 or about 12 weeks were pooled. Broader study findings: Nearly half of unique spike-specific TCRs reportedly avoided B.1.351 and B.1.1.7 mutated regions.

This chain joins TRBV11-2 and TRBJ1-1, with a tentative D call TRBD1 (6 bases). This sequence originates from an adult who received the AZD1222 COVID-19 vaccine. The material sequenced was peripheral blood, taken 28 days after the second AZD1222 dose. CDR3 DNA: TGTGCCAGCAGCTTTTACGCCAGGGGGAACACTGAAGCTTTCTTT. The encoded protein is CASSFYARGNTEAFF.